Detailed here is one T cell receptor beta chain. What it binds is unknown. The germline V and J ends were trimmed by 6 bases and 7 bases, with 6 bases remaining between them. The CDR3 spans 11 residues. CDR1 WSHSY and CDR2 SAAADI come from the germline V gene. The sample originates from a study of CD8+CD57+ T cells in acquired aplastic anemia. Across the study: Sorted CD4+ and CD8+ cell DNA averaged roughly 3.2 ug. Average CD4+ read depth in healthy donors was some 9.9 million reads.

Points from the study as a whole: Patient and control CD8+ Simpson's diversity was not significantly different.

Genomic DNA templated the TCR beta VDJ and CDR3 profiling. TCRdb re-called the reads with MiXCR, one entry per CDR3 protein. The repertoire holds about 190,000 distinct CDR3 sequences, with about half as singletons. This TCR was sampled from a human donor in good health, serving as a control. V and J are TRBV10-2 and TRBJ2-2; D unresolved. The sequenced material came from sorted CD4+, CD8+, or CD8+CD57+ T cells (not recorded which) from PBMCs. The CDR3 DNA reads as TGCGCCAGCAGAAGGAACGGGGAGCTGTTTTTT. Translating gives CASRRNGELFF.